This record looks at one TCR beta chain sequence and its context. This entry is derived from a study of response to subunit inactivated influenza vaccine. From the RT-PCR reads, TCRdb called clonotypes with MiXCR, one entry per CDR3 protein. Of roughly 760,000 distinct CDR3 sequences listed, approximately 22% are singletons. This CDR3 region has 17 residues. V lost 2 bases, J lost 2 bases, and 10 bases stayed unmatched. Source: PBMCs from blood, taken 5 days after vaccination. J is TRBJ2-7 and V is TRBV12-3 or TRBV12-4, with TRBD1 identical over 9 bases. This receptor was identified in a man aged 50 or older who received an inactivated influenza vaccine. This CDR3 reads CASSLYGQGSTTYEQYF. The CDR3 DNA sequence: TGTGCCAGCAGTTTATACGGACAGGGGTCCACAACCTACGAGCAGTACTTC.